Following are 16 T cell receptor beta chains from one sample sequenced in a study of OX40 agonist ivuxolimab in advanced cancers. Generated by immunoSEQ multiplex PCR, the TCRdb table keeps only in-frame clones and is missing some. The table lists tens of thousands of clones, approximately 80% of them singletons. The input for sequencing was CD4+ or CD8+ T cells sorted from blood, taken in a trial of the OX40 agonist ivuxolimab. These receptors originate from an adult with an advanced solid tumor such as melanoma, head and neck, liver or kidney cancer.

The chain joins TRBV11-3 to TRBJ2-1; perhaps TRBD2 as D (7 bases). The CDR3 loop spans 15 amino acids. Trimming shortened V by 4 bases and J by 1 base, and 11 bases separated the two germline ends. CDR1 and CDR2 (germline): SGHNT, YENEEA. CDR3 amino acids: CASSYGGPSYNEQFF. The DNA for the CDR3 is TGTGCCAGCAGCTACGGGGGGCCGTCCTACAATGAGCAGTTCTTC.

J is TRBJ2-5 and V is TRBV5-1, with D tentatively TRBD2 (5 bases). The germline V gene encodes CDR1 SGHRS and CDR2 YFSETQ. Between the trimmed V and J ends, which lost 4 bases and 3 bases, there was a span of 13 bases. This CDR3 region has 14 residues. CDR3 DNA: TGCGCCAGCAGCGCGGCGCCGGGAAAAGAGACCCAGTACTTC. Translated, it gives CASSAAPGKETQYF. Based on the CDR3 plus reference TRBV5-1 and TRBJ2-5, the full variable domain is KAGVTQTPRYLIKTRGQQVTLSCSPISGHRSVSWYQQTPGQGLQFLFEYFSETQRNKGNFPGRFSGRQFSNSRSEMNVSTLELGDSALYLCASSAAPGKETQYFGPGTRLLVL.

The CDR3 nucleotides read TGCGCCAGCAGGTGGGACAACTACGAGCAGTACTTC. This gives the protein CASRWDNYEQYF. This chain joins TRBV5-1 and TRBJ2-7; tentative D call: TRBD1 (6 bases). V lost 5 bases and J 3 bases, leaving 9 bases between the germline ends. Germline-derived CDR1 and CDR2 are SGHRS and YFSETQ. There are 12 residues in the CDR3.

The chain links TRBV5-1 to TRBJ1-1, with unresolved D. Looked up from germline, CDR1 is SGHRS and CDR2 is YFSETQ. This CDR3 region has 14 residues. Trimming removed 6 bases at V and 1 base at J, with 13 bases between. Here the CDR3 DNA reads TGCGCCAGCAACAAAGGGCCAGGGAACACTGAAGCTTTCTTT. This codes for CASNKGPGNTEAFF.

The chain joins TRBV29-1 to TRBJ2-1; TRBD1 aligns across 9 bases. The length of the CDR3 is 14 residues. Germline CDR1 and CDR2: SQVTM and ANQGSEA. The junction had 6 bases not matched to a gene; V was cut back by 4 bases and J by 5 bases. Here the CDR3 DNA reads TGCAGCGTTGCCGGGACAGGGACTAACAATGAGCAGTTCTTC. Protein product: CSVAGTGTNNEQFF.

The chain employs TRBV5-6 and TRBJ2-1; 11 bases fit TRBD2. Germline V gives CDR1 SGHDT, CDR2 YYEEEE. J gave up 9 bases and V 0 bases, and 5 bases lay outside the gene matches. The CDR3 consists of 15 residues. The CDR3 reads CASSLVGTSGGEQFF. Written as DNA, the CDR3 is TGTGCCAGCAGCTTGGTGGGGACTAGCGGAGGTGAGCAGTTCTTC.

V is TRBV7-8 and J is TRBJ1-2, with D unclear. This CDR3 is 15 amino acids long. Germline CDR1 and CDR2: SGHVS and FQNEAQ. Trimming left V 1 base short and J 4 bases short, with 13 bases between. The CDR3 reads CASSLEFGRTYGYTF. Written as DNA, the CDR3 is TGTGCCAGCAGCTTAGAATTCGGCAGAACCTATGGCTACACCTTC.

The rearrangement joins TRBV18 to TRBJ1-2, with D tentatively TRBD1 (5 bases). Germline loops: CDR1 KGHSH, CDR2 LQKENI. The CDR3 has 13 residues. V gave up 2 bases and J gave up 7 bases, with 11 bases separating them. The CDR3 reads CASSPGGAVGYTF. The CDR3 DNA sequence: TGTGCCAGCTCACCAGGCGGGGCCGTTGGCTACACCTTC.

The chain employs TRBV20-1 and TRBJ2-1; unclear D gene. This CDR3 has 11 residues. Germline loops: CDR1 DFQATT, CDR2 SNEGSKA (reference sequence). Trimming cost V 6 bases and J 6 bases, with 9 bases left between them. The CDR3: CSAPEINEQFF. The CDR3 bases are TGCAGTGCCCCAGAAATCAATGAGCAGTTCTTC.

The chain combines TRBV5-1 with TRBJ2-1; the D gene is possibly TRBD2 (6 bases). Between the trimmed V and J ends, which lost 5 bases and 4 bases, there was a span of 28 bases. The length of the CDR3 is 19 residues. Germline V CDR1 and CDR2: SGHRS, YFSETQ. CDR3 nucleotide sequence: TGCGCCAGCAGGGAGGCCGGGGCCTTCGCGGGACGGCTATACAATGAGCAGTTCTTC. It is translated as CASREAGAFAGRLYNEQFF.

A remark on this clone: One junction end disagrees with the germline gene, perhaps due to a read error. The rearrangement joins TRBV2 to TRBJ2-1; 7 nucleotides match TRBD1. CDR1 and CDR2 (germline): SNHLY, FYNNEI. This CDR3 is built from 13 residues. CDR3 DNA sequence: TGTGCCAGCACTGAACAGGGGATGGGTGAGCAGTTCTTC. Its protein is CASTEQGMGEQFF.

In this sample, this clone turned up many times. The chain links TRBV11-3 to TRBJ2-7; D may correspond to TRBD1 or TRBD2 (5 bases each). Trimming removed 5 bases from V and 2 bases from J, with 7 bases in between. Per germline, CDR1 SGHNT and CDR2 YENEEA. The CDR3 has 12 residues. CDR3 sequence: CASSLGAYEQYV. The CDR3 region has the DNA TGTGCCAGCAGCCTGGGGGCCTACGAGCAGTACGTC.

The rearrangement uses TRBV19 and TRBJ2-3; D is perhaps TRBD2 (6 bases). This CDR3 region has 16 residues. Germline V gene lookup returns CDR1 LNHDA and CDR2 SQIVND (reference sequence). With 5 bases removed from V and 2 bases from J, the gap between germline ends came to 17 bases. Written as DNA, the CDR3 is TGTGCCAGTAGTGCGGGACTGTCGATAATCACAGATACGCAGTATTTT. It encodes CASSAGLSIITDTQYF.

This chain joins TRBV21-1 and TRBJ1-5; no DNA check was done on the table's D call, TRBD1. TRBV21-1 corresponds to a pseudogene. The CDR3 totals 12 residues. CDR3: CASSKANQPQHF. The CDR3 DNA is TGTGCCAGCAGCAAGGCAAATCAGCCCCAGCATTTT.

This clone has only a few counts. J is TRBJ2-5 and V is TRBV5-4, with 7 bases matching TRBD2. With V trimmed by 1 base and J by 5 bases, 5 bases remained unmatched. Germline V lookup: CDR1 SGHNT, CDR2 YYREEE (reference sequence). CDR3 length: 14 amino acids. For the CDR3, the DNA is TGTGCCAGCAGCTTGCGGGGAGCGGGGGAGACCCAGTACTTC. Translation gives CASSLRGAGETQYF. Together with reference TRBV5-4 and TRBJ2-5, the CDR3 gives the full variable domain: ETGVTQSPTHLIKTRGQQVTLRCSSQSGHNTVSWYQQALGQGPQFIFQYYREEENGRGNFPPRFSGLQFPNYSSELNVNALELDDSALYLCASSLRGAGETQYFGPGTRLLVL.

This chain uses TRBV5-6 with TRBJ1-5, with a weak D call TRBD1 (5 bases). The ends were cut back, 3 bases at V and 4 bases at J, with 11 bases in the middle. The CDR3 spans 14 residues. Germline CDR1 is SGHDT and CDR2 is YYEEEE. The CDR3, as DNA: TGTGCCAGCAGCTCGCAGGGTCAGAATCAGCCCCAGCATTTT. Protein product: CASSSQGQNQPQHF.